This TCR beta chain appears in the sequencing data of a study of cytomegalovirus exposure and HLA in healthy donors. CDR1 MNHNS and CDR2 SASEGT come from the germline V gene. Between the trimmed V and J ends, which lost 7 bases and 2 bases, there was a span of 15 bases. The CDR3 is 14 amino acids. Researchers ran the PCR with 60 Vbeta and 13 Jbeta primers. Repertoires were generated with immunoSEQ multiplex PCR, while TCRdb's copy carries only in-frame clones and drops some. The sample table includes 130,000 to 150,000 clones. The chain links TRBV6-1 to TRBJ2-7; a possible D gene is TRBD2 (6 bases). The TCR was taken from a male donor in good health and CMV-seronegative. The sequenced sample consisted of PBMCs. The CDR3 DNA reads as TGTGCCAGCACGGGAGAACAGGAAACCTACGAGCAGTACTTC. Protein: CASTGEQETYEQYF.